This entry concerns a single T cell receptor beta chain. Its specificity is not known. The entry originates in a study of T cell responses to AZD1222 COVID-19 vaccine. Some clones are missing from TCRdb's copy, which holds only in-frame ones; the method was immunoSEQ multiplex PCR. This repertoire shows about 100,000 clones, around 87% found once; its top ten account for about a sixth. Study conclusions and caveats: Most donors were white British and more were female, and clonal diversity was possibly underestimated.

Germline loops: CDR1 SGHRS, CDR2 YFSETQ. This CDR3 is built from 17 residues. The trim removed 2 bases at V and 2 bases at J, leaving 8 bases unmatched. The rearrangement links TRBV5-1 to TRBJ2-5, with 11 bases fitting TRBD2. This sequence was found in an adult in good health. The input for sequencing was peripheral blood, taken on day 0 of AZD1222 vaccination. This CDR3 reads CASSLLAGAVAQETQYF. The CDR3, as DNA: TGCGCCAGCAGCTTACTAGCGGGAGCTGTGGCGCAAGAGACCCAGTACTTC.